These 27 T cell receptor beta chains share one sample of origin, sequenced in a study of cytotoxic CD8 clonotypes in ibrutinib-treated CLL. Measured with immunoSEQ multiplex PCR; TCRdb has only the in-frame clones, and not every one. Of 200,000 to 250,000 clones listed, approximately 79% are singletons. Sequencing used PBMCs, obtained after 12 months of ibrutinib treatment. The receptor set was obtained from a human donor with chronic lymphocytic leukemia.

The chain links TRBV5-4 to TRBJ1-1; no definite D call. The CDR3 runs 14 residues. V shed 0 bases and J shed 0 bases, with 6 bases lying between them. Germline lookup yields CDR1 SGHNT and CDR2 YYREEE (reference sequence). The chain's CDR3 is CASSLASVNTEAFF. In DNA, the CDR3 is TGTGCCAGCAGCTTGGCCTCAGTGAACACTGAAGCTTTCTTT.

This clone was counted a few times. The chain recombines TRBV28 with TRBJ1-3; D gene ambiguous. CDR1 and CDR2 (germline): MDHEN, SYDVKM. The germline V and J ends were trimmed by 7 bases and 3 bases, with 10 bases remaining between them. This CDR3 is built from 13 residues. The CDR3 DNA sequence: TGTGCCAGCATCCCAGGAATTGGAAACACCATATATTTT. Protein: CASIPGIGNTIYF.

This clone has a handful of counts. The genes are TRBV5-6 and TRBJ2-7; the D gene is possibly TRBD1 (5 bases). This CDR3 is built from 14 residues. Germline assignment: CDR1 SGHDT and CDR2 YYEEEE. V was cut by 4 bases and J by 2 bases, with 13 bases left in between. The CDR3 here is CASSRSRETYEQYF. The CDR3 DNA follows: TGTGCCAGCAGCAGGTCCAGGGAAACCTACGAGCAGTACTTC.

The CDR3 region has the DNA TGTGCCAGCAGCCTGGACGCAGGGACTTCTAACTATGGCTACACCTTC. Residues: CASSLDAGTSNYGYTF. V and J are TRBV5-6 and TRBJ1-2; D might be TRBD1 (5 bases). Trimming removed 4 bases at V and 0 bases at J, with 16 bases between. CDR1 is SGHDT and CDR2 is YYEEEE in the germline V gene. The CDR3 is 16 residues long.

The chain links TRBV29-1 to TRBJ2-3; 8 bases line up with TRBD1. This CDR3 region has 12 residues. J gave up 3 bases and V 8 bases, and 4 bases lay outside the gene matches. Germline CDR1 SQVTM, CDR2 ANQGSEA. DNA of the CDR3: TGCAGCTGCAGGGGGCCTACAGATACGCAGTATTTT. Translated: CSCRGPTDTQYF.

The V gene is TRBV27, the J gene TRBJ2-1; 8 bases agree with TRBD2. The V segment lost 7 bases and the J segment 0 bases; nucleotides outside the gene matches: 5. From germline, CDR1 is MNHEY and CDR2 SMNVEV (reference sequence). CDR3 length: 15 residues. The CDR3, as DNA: TGTGCCAGCAATAGCGGGGCGAGCTCCTACAATGAGCAGTTCTTC. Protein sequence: CASNSGASSYNEQFF.

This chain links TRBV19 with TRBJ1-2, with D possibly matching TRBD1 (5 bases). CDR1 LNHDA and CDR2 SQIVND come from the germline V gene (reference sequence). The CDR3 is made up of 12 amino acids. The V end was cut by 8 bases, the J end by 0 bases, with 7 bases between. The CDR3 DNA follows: TGTGCCAGTGGGGGGGCTAACTATGGCTACACCTTC. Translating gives CASGGANYGYTF.

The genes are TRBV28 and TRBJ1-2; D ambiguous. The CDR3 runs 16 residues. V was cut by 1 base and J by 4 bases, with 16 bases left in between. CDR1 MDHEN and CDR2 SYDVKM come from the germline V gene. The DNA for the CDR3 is TGTGCCAGCAGTTTATCTTCGGTAGGAGCCCCCTATGGCTACACCTTC. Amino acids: CASSLSSVGAPYGYTF.

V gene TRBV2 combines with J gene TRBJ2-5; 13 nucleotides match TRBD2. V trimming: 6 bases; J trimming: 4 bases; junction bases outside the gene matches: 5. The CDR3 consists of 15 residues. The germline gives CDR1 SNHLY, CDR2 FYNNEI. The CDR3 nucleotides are TGTGCCAGCAGGGGGACTAGCGGGATACGAGAGACCCAGTACTTC. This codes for CASRGTSGIRETQYF.

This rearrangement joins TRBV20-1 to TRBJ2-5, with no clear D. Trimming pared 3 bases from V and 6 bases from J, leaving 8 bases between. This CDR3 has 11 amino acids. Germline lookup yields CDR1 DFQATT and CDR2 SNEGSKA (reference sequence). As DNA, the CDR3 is TGCAGTGCTAGTTCCCGGCAGACCCAGTACTTC. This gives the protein CSASSRQTQYF.

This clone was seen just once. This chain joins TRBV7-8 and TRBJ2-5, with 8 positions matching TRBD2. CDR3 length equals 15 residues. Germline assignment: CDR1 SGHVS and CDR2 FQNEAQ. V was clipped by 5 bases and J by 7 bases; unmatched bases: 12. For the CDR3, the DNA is TGTGCCAGCAGCCCCTTAGCGGGGTCGGCCTGGACCCAGTACTTC. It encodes CASSPLAGSAWTQYF.

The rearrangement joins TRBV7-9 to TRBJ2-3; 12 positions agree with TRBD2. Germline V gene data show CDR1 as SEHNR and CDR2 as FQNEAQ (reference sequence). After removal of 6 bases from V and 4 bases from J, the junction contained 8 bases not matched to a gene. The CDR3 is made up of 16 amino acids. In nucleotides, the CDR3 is TGTGCCAGCAGACACCCTAGCGGGAGGGCCCCAGATACGCAGTATTTT. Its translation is CASRHPSGRAPDTQYF.

CDR3 nucleotide sequence: TGTGCCAGCAGCGTAAGCAGGGGCTTATCAGAGACCCAGTACTTC. Translation gives CASSVSRGLSETQYF. The rearrangement joins TRBV9 to TRBJ2-5; tentatively, D is TRBD1 (6 bases). The CDR3 covers 15 residues. V shed 1 base and J shed 4 bases, with 14 bases lying between them. Germline values: CDR1 SGDLS, CDR2 YYNGEE.

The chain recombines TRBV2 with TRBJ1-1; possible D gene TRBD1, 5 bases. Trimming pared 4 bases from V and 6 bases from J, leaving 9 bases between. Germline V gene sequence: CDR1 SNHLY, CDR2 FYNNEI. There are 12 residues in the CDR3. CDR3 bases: TGTGCCAGCAGTGTAGGGGCCCCTGAAGCTTTCTTT. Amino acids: CASSVGAPEAFF.

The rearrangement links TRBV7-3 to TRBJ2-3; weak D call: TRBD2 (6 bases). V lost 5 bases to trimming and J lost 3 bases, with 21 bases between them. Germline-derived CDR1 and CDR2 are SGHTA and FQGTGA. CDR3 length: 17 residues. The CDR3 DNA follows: TGTGCCAGCAGCCTAATCTCCGGGACTCCGTCGACAGATACGCAGTATTTT. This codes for CASSLISGTPSTDTQYF.

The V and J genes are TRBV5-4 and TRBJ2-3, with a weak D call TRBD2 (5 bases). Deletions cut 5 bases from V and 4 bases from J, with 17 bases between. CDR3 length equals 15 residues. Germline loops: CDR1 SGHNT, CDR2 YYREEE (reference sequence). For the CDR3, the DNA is TGTGCCAGCAGGCCCTTTTCCGACTACCCAGATACGCAGTATTTT. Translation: CASRPFSDYPDTQYF.

CDR3 DNA: TGTGCCAGTAGTAAGGCAGGAGCCTACGAGCAGTACTTC. This encodes CASSKAGAYEQYF. This chain joins TRBV19 and TRBJ2-7; D uncertain. The V and J ends lost 4 bases and 2 bases respectively, with 9 bases between them. The CDR3 contains 13 residues. Germline lookup yields CDR1 LNHDA and CDR2 SQIVND (reference sequence).

The CDR3 loop is CASSVDPGVDGELFF. The CDR3 DNA sequence: TGTGCCAGCAGCGTAGACCCCGGTGTGGACGGGGAGCTGTTTTTT. The chain has TRBV9 and TRBJ2-2; D ambiguous. Per germline, CDR1 SGDLS and CDR2 YYNGEE. The CDR3 extends over 15 amino acids. Deletions cut 0 bases from V and 7 bases from J, with 13 bases between.

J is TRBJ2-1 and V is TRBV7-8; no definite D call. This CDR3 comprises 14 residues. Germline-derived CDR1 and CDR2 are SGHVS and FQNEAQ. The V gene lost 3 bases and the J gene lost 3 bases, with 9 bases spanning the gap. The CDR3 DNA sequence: TGTGCCAGCAGCTTCGAGGCCGTCTACAATGAGCAGTTCTTC. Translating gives CASSFEAVYNEQFF.

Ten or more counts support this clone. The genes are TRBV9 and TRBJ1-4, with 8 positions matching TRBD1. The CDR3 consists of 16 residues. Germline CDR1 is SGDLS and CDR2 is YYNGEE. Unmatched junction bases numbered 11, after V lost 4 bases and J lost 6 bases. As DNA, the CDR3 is TGTGCCAGCAGCCACGACAGGGGCGGTGGAGATGAAAAACTGTTTTTT. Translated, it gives CASSHDRGGGDEKLFF.

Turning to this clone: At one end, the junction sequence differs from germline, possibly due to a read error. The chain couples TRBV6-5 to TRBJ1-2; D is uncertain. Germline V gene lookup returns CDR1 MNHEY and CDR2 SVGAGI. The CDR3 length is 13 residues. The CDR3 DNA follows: TGTGCCAGCAGTTACTCTGAACGTCGGCAGTTAGTCTTC. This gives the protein CASSYSERRQLVF.

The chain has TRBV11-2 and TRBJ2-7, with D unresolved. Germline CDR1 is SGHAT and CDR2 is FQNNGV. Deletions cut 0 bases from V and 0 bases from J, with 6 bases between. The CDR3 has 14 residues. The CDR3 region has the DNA TGTGCCAGCAGCTTAGAACCCAGCTCCTACGAGCAGTACTTC. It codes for CASSLEPSSYEQYF.

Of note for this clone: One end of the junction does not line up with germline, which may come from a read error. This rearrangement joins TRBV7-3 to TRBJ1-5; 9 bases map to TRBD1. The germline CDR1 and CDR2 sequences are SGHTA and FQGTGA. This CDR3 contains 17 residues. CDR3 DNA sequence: TGCGCCAGCAGCCAAGATCCGGGACAGGGCAATCAACAGCCCCAGCATTTT. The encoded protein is CASSQDPGQGNQQPQHF.

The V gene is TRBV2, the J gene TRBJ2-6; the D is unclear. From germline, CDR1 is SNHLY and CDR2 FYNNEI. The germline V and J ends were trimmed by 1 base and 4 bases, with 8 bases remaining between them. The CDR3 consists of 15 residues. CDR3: CASSEVLPGANVLTF. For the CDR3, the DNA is TGTGCCAGCAGTGAAGTTCTCCCCGGGGCCAACGTCCTGACTTTC.

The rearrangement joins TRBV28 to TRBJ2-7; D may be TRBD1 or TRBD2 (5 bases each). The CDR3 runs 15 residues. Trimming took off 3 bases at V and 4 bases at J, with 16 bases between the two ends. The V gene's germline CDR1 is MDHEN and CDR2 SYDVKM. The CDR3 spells CASSFEGHSRYEQYF. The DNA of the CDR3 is TGTGCCAGCAGTTTTGAGGGGCACAGTCGTTACGAGCAGTACTTC.

The CDR3 reads CASTPGNYNNNEQFF. In DNA form, the CDR3 reads TGCGCCAGCACCCCTGGGAATTACAACAACAATGAGCAGTTCTTC. The rearrangement uses TRBV5-1 and TRBJ2-1; D is unresolved. The germline V gene has CDR1 SGHRS and CDR2 YFSETQ. Trimming removed 6 bases from V and 5 bases from J, with 18 bases in between. The CDR3 consists of 15 residues.

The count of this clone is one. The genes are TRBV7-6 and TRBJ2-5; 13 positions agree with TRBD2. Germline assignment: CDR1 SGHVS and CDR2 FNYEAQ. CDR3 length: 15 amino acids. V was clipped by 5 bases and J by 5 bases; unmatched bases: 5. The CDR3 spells CASSQLAGGWETQYF. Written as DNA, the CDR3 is TGTGCCAGCAGCCAACTAGCGGGAGGGTGGGAGACCCAGTACTTC.